This entry is about one TCR beta chain. Its antigen is unidentified. This entry is derived from a study of T-cell reconstitution after alpha-beta-depleted transplantation in children. Regarding the study as a whole: In patients about two months after transplant, alpha-beta T cells reportedly arose from several hundred expanded graft clones. Surviving thymic progenitors and recipient T cells were the source of high TCRbeta diversity at day 60 in some patients. At one year after transplant, newly produced T cells mostly accounted for T-cell counts and diversity.

It was with unique molecular identifiers that the TCRbeta library was prepared. TCRdb re-analysed the PCR reads in MiXCR, keeping a single row per CDR3 protein. The top ten clones hold 28% of a sample with about 980,000 distinct CDR3 sequences, roughly 31% of them seen once. With V trimmed by 7 bases and J by 3 bases, 5 bases remained unmatched. The CDR3 has 14 amino acids. The clonotype comes from a boy younger than two who had a stem cell transplant for SCID, so the T cells may come from the graft donor. The material was PBMCs, mostly from graft donor cells, obtained 360 days after TCRalphabeta/CD19-depleted stem cell transplant. The rearrangement uses TRBV12-3 or TRBV12-4 and TRBJ1-4, with 7 bases aligning to TRBD1. CDR3 loop: CASNRQGPNEKLFF. CDR3 nucleotide sequence: TGTGCCAGCAATCGACAGGGCCCTAATGAAAAACTGTTTTTT.